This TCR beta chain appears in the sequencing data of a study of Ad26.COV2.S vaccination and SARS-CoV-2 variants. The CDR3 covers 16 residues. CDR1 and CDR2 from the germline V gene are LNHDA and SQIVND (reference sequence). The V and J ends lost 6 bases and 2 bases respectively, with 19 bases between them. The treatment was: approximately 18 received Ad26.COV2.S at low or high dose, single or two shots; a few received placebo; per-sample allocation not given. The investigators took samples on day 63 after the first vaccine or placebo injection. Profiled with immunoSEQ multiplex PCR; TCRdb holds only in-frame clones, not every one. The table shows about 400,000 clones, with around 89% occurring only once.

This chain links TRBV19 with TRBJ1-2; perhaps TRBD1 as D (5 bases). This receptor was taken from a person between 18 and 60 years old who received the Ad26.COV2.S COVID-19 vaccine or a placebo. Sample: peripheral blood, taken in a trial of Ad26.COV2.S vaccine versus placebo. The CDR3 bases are TGTGCCAGTAGAGTATATTCAGGGACGGTGAACTATGGCTACACCTTC. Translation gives CASRVYSGTVNYGYTF.